This TCR beta chain was identified during a study of Graves' ophthalmopathy and Graves' hyperthyroidism. RNA transcripts provided the template for amplifying TCR beta CDR3 regions. RT-PCR in the first round used HTBI primers; a second-round multiplex PCR followed. TCRdb redid the calling of the multiplex PCR reads with MiXCR, one entry per CDR3 protein. The sample gives about 740,000 distinct CDR3 sequences, roughly 40% of which show up once; 44% is in the top ten. Someone took the PBMCs out of approximately 10 ml of fresh peripheral blood. The CDR3 runs 16 residues. The V gene end was trimmed by 5 bases and the J gene end by 3 bases; junction bases not matched to a gene: 13. Germline-derived CDR1 and CDR2 are SGHAT and FQNNGV.

The receptor comes from an adult man with Graves' ophthalmopathy. Source material: peripheral blood. The genes are TRBV11-2 and TRBJ2-7, with 7 bases matching TRBD2. CDR3: CASSLRDSGSSYEQYF. The CDR3 DNA reads TGTGCCAGCAGCCTAAGGGATAGCGGGTCTAGCTACGAGCAGTACTTC.